Below are 17 T cell receptor beta chains sequenced from a single sample in a study of OX40 agonist ivuxolimab in advanced cancers. Clones were sequenced by immunoSEQ multiplex PCR, and TCRdb holds only the in-frame ones, with some missing. The sample carries roughly 63,000 clones, about 88% recorded once. Material: CD4+ or CD8+ T cells sorted from blood, obtained in a trial of the OX40 agonist ivuxolimab. Every receptor here comes from an adult with an advanced solid tumor such as melanoma, head and neck, liver or kidney cancer.

The chain couples TRBV7-9 to TRBJ1-4; 12 nucleotides agree with TRBD1. After removal of 9 bases from V and 4 bases from J, the junction contained 12 bases not matched to a gene. The germline V gene encodes CDR1 SEHNR and CDR2 FQNEAQ (reference sequence). The CDR3 loop spans 17 amino acids. CDR3 DNA sequence: TGTGCCAGTACTTCAACGGGACAGGGGGCGATTAATGAAAAACTGTTTTTT. Protein product: CASTSTGQGAINEKLFF.

This sequence joins TRBV27 and TRBJ2-7; 8 bases are a match to TRBD1. Germline trimming cut 8 bases from V and 4 bases from J; bases unmatched to any gene: 7. The CDR3 is made up of 13 amino acids. CDR1 and CDR2 (germline): MNHEY, SMNVEV (reference sequence). The CDR3 bases are TGTGCCAGCGCCGGGACAGGAGTGTACGAGCAGTACTTC. Protein sequence: CASAGTGVYEQYF.

The V and J genes are TRBV27 and TRBJ2-7; 10 nucleotides match TRBD1. J gave up 5 bases and V 8 bases, and 12 bases lay outside the gene matches. The CDR3 covers 15 residues. The V gene's germline CDR1 is MNHEY and CDR2 SMNVEV (reference sequence). In DNA, the CDR3 is TGTGCCAGCCGTCTTTCCGGGACAGGGGTCAACGAGCAGTACTTC. The encoded protein is CASRLSGTGVNEQYF.

The chain carries TRBV2 and TRBJ2-1; 9 positions agree with TRBD2. V was clipped by 6 bases and J by 8 bases; unmatched bases: 8. Germline V CDR1 and CDR2: SNHLY, FYNNEI. CDR3 length: 14 residues. CDR3 nucleotides: TGTGCCAGCAGCAACGGACTAGCGTTGCATGAGCAGTTCTTC. This encodes CASSNGLALHEQFF.

The chain is built from TRBV10-2 and TRBJ2-1; D is ambiguous. The CDR3 runs to 11 residues. CDR1 and CDR2 (germline): WSHSY, SAAADI. Trimming stripped 6 bases from V and 4 bases from J, with 4 bases between. For the CDR3, the DNA is TGCGCCAGCAGAGGTTACAATGAGCAGTTCTTC. This gives the protein CASRGYNEQFF.

The J gene is TRBJ2-7, the V gene TRBV9; 9 nucleotides align to TRBD2. V lost 0 bases, J lost 3 bases, and 7 bases stayed unmatched. The CDR3 loop spans 16 amino acids. CDR1 and CDR2 (germline): SGDLS, YYNGEE. CDR3 residues: CASSVGEGTSSYEQYF. CDR3 in DNA: TGTGCCAGCAGCGTAGGGGAGGGGACTAGCAGCTACGAGCAGTACTTC.

This clone was recorded a few times. The chain combines TRBV27 with TRBJ2-7; no reliable D call. From germline, CDR1 is MNHEY and CDR2 SMNVEV (reference sequence). CDR3 length equals 14 residues. Trimming left V 6 bases short and J 4 bases short, with 16 bases between. The CDR3 loop reads CASRPKGGGYEQYF. CDR3 nucleotides: TGTGCCAGCAGACCCAAGGGTGGTGGGTACGAGCAGTACTTC.

CDR3 residues: CASSEGLGDYEQYF. The CDR3 DNA is TGTGCCAGCAGCGAGGGACTAGGGGATTACGAGCAGTACTTC. V usage is TRBV11-3 and J usage is TRBJ2-7; TRBD2 matches at 8 bases. Trimming cost V 5 bases and J 4 bases; bases outside gene matches: 7. This CDR3 comprises 14 residues. The germline V gene has CDR1 SGHNT and CDR2 YENEEA.

The chain employs TRBV2 and TRBJ2-5; D is unclear. Deletions cut 2 bases from V and 5 bases from J, with 9 bases between. The CDR3 length is 13 residues. Germline-derived CDR1 and CDR2 are SNHLY and FYNNEI. The CDR3, as DNA: TGTGCCAGCAGTGAACCCAGGATGGAGACCCAGTACTTC. It translates to CASSEPRMETQYF.

The V gene is TRBV27, the J gene TRBJ2-1; the match to TRBD2 covers 7 bases. The junction had 7 bases not matched to a gene; V was cut back by 0 bases and J by 2 bases. The CDR3 consists of 17 residues. Germline V gene sequence: CDR1 MNHEY, CDR2 SMNVEV (reference sequence). The DNA for the CDR3 is TGTGCCAGCAGTTTATCTTTCGGCGGGGGTACCTACAATGAGCAGTTCTTC. Amino acid sequence: CASSLSFGGGTYNEQFF.

The chain links TRBV9 to TRBJ2-1; D perhaps matches TRBD2 (7 bases). The germline V gene has CDR1 SGDLS and CDR2 YYNGEE. CDR3 size: 16 residues. Trimming shortened V by 0 bases and J by 5 bases, and 15 bases separated the two germline ends. In DNA form, the CDR3 reads TGTGCCAGCAGCGTAGGAACGGGGGGCTGGCACAATGAGCAGTTCTTC. This gives the protein CASSVGTGGWHNEQFF.

The genes are TRBV19 and TRBJ2-7, with D hard to call. Germline CDR1 is LNHDA and CDR2 is SQIVND (reference sequence). Deletions cut 7 bases from V and 6 bases from J, with 10 bases between. This CDR3 has 11 amino acids. CDR3 nucleotide sequence: TGTGCCAGTAACGTACACGGCGAGCAGTACTTC. It yields the protein CASNVHGEQYF. The variable domain in full, completed from reference TRBV19 and TRBJ2-7, reads DGGITQSPKYLFRKEGQNVTLSCEQNLNHDAMYWYRQDPGQGLRLIYYSQIVNDFQKGDIAEGYSVSREKKESFPLTVTSAQKNPTAFYLCASNVHGEQYFGPGTRLTVT.

V is TRBV11-2 and J is TRBJ2-7; D is perhaps TRBD2 (5 bases). V was shortened by 3 bases and J by 3 bases, with 9 bases between the two germline ends. The germline V gene has CDR1 SGHAT and CDR2 FQNNGV. The CDR3 has 13 residues. This CDR3 reads CASSFEGDYEQYF. CDR3 bases: TGTGCCAGCAGCTTCGAGGGTGACTACGAGCAGTACTTC.

The chain joins TRBV15 to TRBJ2-7; D not certain. V lost 1 base and J lost 1, with 8 bases in between. In germline, CDR1 is LNHNV, CDR2 YYDKDF (reference sequence). CDR3 size: 14 residues. CDR3 sequence (DNA): TGTGCCACCAGCAGAGTGACACTGTCCTACGAGCAGTACTTC. It translates to CATSRVTLSYEQYF.

This chain joins TRBV16 and TRBJ1-3, with D tentatively TRBD1 (6 bases). Trimming pared 4 bases from V and 0 bases from J, leaving 13 bases between. This CDR3 contains 16 residues. Germline CDR1 and CDR2: KGHSY and FQNENV. The CDR3 loop is CASSRLGGPSGNTIYF. CDR3 DNA: TGTGCCAGCAGCCGGCTAGGGGGTCCCTCTGGAAACACCATATATTTT.

This chain joins TRBV27 and TRBJ2-7, with D perhaps being TRBD1 or TRBD2 (6 bases each). V lost 4 bases to trimming and J lost 3 bases, with 10 bases between them. The CDR3 length is 13 residues. Germline CDR1 reads MNHEY; CDR2 reads SMNVEV (reference sequence). The CDR3: CASSYRGDYEQYF. CDR3 bases: TGTGCCAGCAGTTATAGGGGGGACTACGAGCAGTACTTC.

The V gene is TRBV15, the J gene TRBJ2-1, with D perhaps TRBD2 (6 bases). Trimming took 7 bases from V and 3 from J, leaving 19 bases between them. This CDR3 contains 16 residues. Germline V gene data show CDR1 as LNHNV and CDR2 as YYDKDF (reference sequence). CDR3 bases: TGTGCCACCATGATCGATAGCGGAACCATCTACAATGAGCAGTTCTTC. Its protein is CATMIDSGTIYNEQFF.